The sequence of this TCR beta chain was determined in a study of cytomegalovirus exposure and HLA in healthy donors. Study-level points and caveats: Roughly even sequencing depth across donors was the assumption behind the presence/absence analyses.

The V and J ends lost 3 bases and 14 bases, in that order; junction bases with no gene match: 14. Germline values: CDR1 SGHDN, CDR2 FVKESK. The CDR3 has 14 residues. For this clone: Antigen: not known.

Amplification used 60 Vbeta primers and 13 Jbeta primers. Assay used: immunoSEQ multiplex PCR; TCRdb lists only in-frame clones, some missing. The sample lists tens of thousands of clones; 70% to 85% were seen once. The source of this sequence is a man in his thirties or forties in good health and CMV-seronegative. Sequences were obtained from PBMCs. This chain uses TRBV14 with TRBJ1-2, with 8 positions matching TRBD1. The CDR3 DNA follows: TGTGCCAGCAGCCACGACAGGGGCCCAGGGTCATGGACCTTC. Amino acids: CASSHDRGPGSWTF.